This T cell receptor (beta chain) was obtained from a study of beta chain features in type 1 diabetes. A sort by CD45RO/CCR7/CD25/CD127/CD95/CD27 yielded CD4+ naive, central memory, regulatory and stem cell-like memory cells. Comments on this clone: Its antigen is still unknown.

The entirety of the isolated RNA underwent reverse transcription, so expressed TCRB transcripts were sequenced. Average reads for naive, central memory and regulatory T cell samples were some 3.9 million. Method: immunoSEQ multiplex PCR; TCRdb's copy keeps in-frame clones and lacks some. The sample shows 310,000 or so clones, around 16% of them seen only once. CDR1 LNHNV and CDR2 YYDKDF come from the germline V gene (reference sequence). The CDR3 runs to 15 residues. Germline trimming cut 4 bases from V and 1 base from J; bases unmatched to any gene: 1. The study's findings and limits: A closer apparent resemblance between naive, central memory and Treg TCRB repertoires was seen in patients than in healthy donors. In every one of the four CD4+ subsets, TCRB CDR3s were moderately but significantly shorter in Type 1 diabetes patients.

This chain links TRBV15 with TRBJ2-6; 7 positions agree with TRBD1. Sequenced sample: naive CD4+ T cells from blood. The clonotype originates from a man younger than 35 with type 1 diabetes. CDR3: CATSKTGSGANVLTF. The CDR3 nucleotides read TGTGCCACCAGCAAGACAGGGTCTGGGGCCAACGTCCTGACTTTC. Looking up the rest from reference TRBV15 and TRBJ2-6 gives the full variable domain: DAMVIQNPRYQVTQFGKPVTLSCSQTLNHNVMYWYQQKSSQAPKLLFHYYDKDFNNEADTPDNFQSRRPNTSFCFLDIRSPGLGDTAMYLCATSKTGSGANVLTFGAGSRLTVL.